This T cell receptor (beta chain) was retrieved from a study of CD4 T cells in relation to SARS-CoV-2 and coronaviruses. Overall study context: TCR beta CDR3s were sequenced after approximately 9-day antigen culture of PBMCs.

Concerning this clone: Its antigen is still unknown.

The method was immunoSEQ multiplex PCR; TCRdb's version includes in-frame clones alone and lacks a portion of them. The sample shows more than 15,000 clones, around 76% of them seen only once. Unexposed donor CD4+ T cells date from about 2011-2019, before the COVID-19 pandemic. Isolation of CD4+ T cells took place after less than 11 days in culture. Testing used SARS-CoV-2 S/N and four cold-coronavirus spikes on unexposed-donor CD4+ T cells, cells permitting. Cultures held 1.5 million to 2.5 million PBMCs per well with about 10 IU/ml IL-2. From germline, CDR1 is SNHLY and CDR2 FYNNEI. The CDR3 is 14 residues long. Trimming removed 3 bases at V and 0 bases at J, with 6 bases between.

The sample consisted of CD4+ T cells from PBMCs, cultured in vitro. The V call is TRBV2, the J call TRBJ1-3, with a possible D match to TRBD1 (5 bases). The TCR comes from a human donor in good health. The CDR3 sequence: CASSEGHSGNTIYF. CDR3 bases: TGTGCCAGCAGTGAGGGGCACTCTGGAAACACCATATATTTT.